The TCR beta chain under discussion was sequenced for a study of metastatic and nonmetastatic thyroid tumors. TCRdb re-called the PCR reads with MiXCR. This sample yields tens of thousands of clones, of which about a quarter are seen a single time; 6% belongs to the top ten. Germline V gene sequence: CDR1 MNHNS, CDR2 SASEGT. CDR3 length: 12 residues. All patients were untreated before thyroid surgery. The clonotype was recovered from a female donor with papillary thyroid cancer or a benign thyroid nodule (not recorded which). Some clones in this sample may be carry-over from other donors' samples. The sequencing input was blood. The chain couples TRBV6-1 to TRBJ1-2; no clear D gene. The CDR3 spells CSSRTLNYGYTF. CDR3 bases: TGTTCTAGCCGGACGTTAAACTATGGCTACACCTTC.